This TCR beta chain is from a study of CD8+ T cells in alopecia areata. The overall study: Administration of oral tofacitinib to treated patients was at 5 to 10 mg twice daily.

The germline gives CDR1 SNHLY, CDR2 FYNNEI. Trimming took off 4 bases at V and 1 base at J, with 4 bases between the two ends. The CDR3 has 13 residues. This clone came up a few times. Its specificity is unknown. Study-wide points: Higher clonality than in normal scalp was seen in lesional scalp, especially alopecia totalis/universalis. In blood and scalp, many expanded lesional clones persisted during tofacitinib.

cDNA serving as the sequencing template came from extracted, reverse transcribed RNA. TCRdb keeps only in-frame clones here, not all; method: immunoSEQ multiplex PCR. The sample has 150,000 to 200,000 clones; around three fifths are singletons. The treatment is: oral pan-JAK inhibitor, 5-10 mg twice daily. T lymphocytes (CD4+ and CD8+) were sorted from PBMCs. The V call is TRBV2, the J call TRBJ2-2, with D unclear. The material was CD4+ T cells sorted from blood, obtained at week 24, from a patient treated with tofacitinib. The clonotype was recovered from a human donor with alopecia areata. This CDR3 is CASSVGNTGELFF. The CDR3 nucleotides are TGTGCCAGCAGTGTCGGGAACACCGGGGAGCTGTTTTTT. The full variable domain, rest sourced from reference TRBV2 and TRBJ2-2, is EPEVTQTPSHQVTQMGQEVILRCVPISNHLYFYWYRQILGQKVEFLVSFYNNEISEKSEIFDDQFSVERPDGSNFTLKIRSTKLEDSAMYFCASSVGNTGELFFGEGSRLTVL.